Listed below are T cell receptor beta chains from one sample, sequenced in a study of blood T cell repertoires in COVID-19. The table came from immunoSEQ multiplex PCR; TCRdb's copy has only in-frame clones and leaves some out. The repertoire holds about 400,000 clones, with 88% as singletons. The sequencing input was PBMCs or T cells enriched from blood (not recorded which). The receptors were sampled from a woman in her twenties or thirties with acute COVID-19. The CDR3 runs from the conserved cysteine through the conserved F or W. Fields, in order: CDR3 DNA, CDR3 protein, CDR3 length, D gene, clone size, V gene, J gene. A D gene is named only where the DNA matches it firmly. For some rows the clone size is stated as once, few or many, or as a class when expanded; others skip it.

TGTGCCAGCAGCTTAGCGGGTTCGAGACAGGGGAAACCCAATCAGCCCCAGCATTTT	CASSLAGSRQGKPNQPQHF	19	TRBD1	-	TRBV7-2	TRBJ1-5
TGTGCCAGCAGCCCAACCCGAGAGCGGGGGGCCTACGAGCAGTACTTC	CASSPTRERGAYEQYF	16	TRBD2	-	TRBV3-1/TRBV3-2	TRBJ2-7
TGTGCCAGCAGCCACGCGTCGGGCACAGATACGCAGTATTTT	CASSHASGTDTQYF	14	-	-	TRBV27	TRBJ2-3
TGTGCCACCAGTGATTCTTCACTAGCGACCGGGGAGCTGTTTTTT	CATSDSSLATGELFF	15	TRBD2	-	TRBV24-1	TRBJ2-2
TGCGCCAGCAGTGGTCTAGGGACAGGGGGTAGTGGGGCCAACGTCCTGACTTTC	CASSGLGTGGSGANVLTF	18	TRBD1	-	TRBV10-2	TRBJ2-6
TGTGCCAGCAGCGTACTAGGGACAGGGCCGGATTCACCCCTCCACTTT	CASSVLGTGPDSPLHF	16	TRBD1	-	TRBV9	TRBJ1-6
TGTGCCAGCAGCCTGGACAGGAATCCTGAAGCTTTCTTT	CASSLDRNPEAFF	13	TRBD1	-	TRBV5-4	TRBJ1-1
TGTGCCAGCTCACCACCGGCGGGGAATACGCAGTATTTT	CASSPPAGNTQYF	13	-	-	TRBV18	TRBJ2-3
TGCGCCAGCAGCGGGAGAGTTAGGAACACTGAAGCTTTCTTT	CASSGRVRNTEAFF	14	-	-	TRBV4-3	TRBJ1-1
TGCAGCGTTGAGGGTCCGGGGTTCGACACTGAAGCTTTCTTT	CSVEGPGFDTEAFF	14	-	-	TRBV29-1	TRBJ1-1
TGTGCCAGCTCGTCTATGGAGGGGCTCACCGGGGAGCTGTTTTTT	CASSSMEGLTGELFF	15	-	once	TRBV18	TRBJ2-2
TGTGCCAGCAGTTACTTATTTTCACCCCTCCACTTT	CASSYLFSPLHF	12	-	-	TRBV6-5	TRBJ1-6
TGTGCCAGCTCACCGGAGGTAGGGGCCAACGTCCTGACTTTC	CASSPEVGANVLTF	14	-	once	TRBV18	TRBJ2-6
TGTGCCAGCAGCTTGTTCCGACAGGGGACTGGGGCCAACGTCCTGACTTTC	CASSLFRQGTGANVLTF	17	TRBD1	-	TRBV5-7	TRBJ2-6
TGCGCCAGCAGCTTGGACTCTAGCACAGATACGCAGTATTTT	CASSLDSSTDTQYF	14	-	-	TRBV5-1	TRBJ2-3
TGTGCCAGCAGTTCGACTAGCCACAATGAGCAGTTCTTC	CASSSTSHNEQFF	13	TRBD2	many	TRBV6-2/TRBV6-3	TRBJ2-1
TGTGCCAGCGGGGGGGGCACTGAAGCTTTCTTT	CASGGGTEAFF	11	-	-	TRBV25-1	TRBJ1-1
TGCGCCAGCAGCTTGGCCTGGCAGATGGTGGATACGCAGTATTTT	CASSLAWQMVDTQYF	15	-	-	TRBV5-1	TRBJ2-3
TGTGCCAGCAGCTTTTTTGGCGGGGGCTCCTACGAGCAGTACTTC	CASSFFGGGSYEQYF	15	TRBD2	-	TRBV7-9	TRBJ2-7
TGTGCCAGCAGTGGGGGACAGGCTATTAATGAAAAACTGTTTTTT	CASSGGQAINEKLFF	15	TRBD1	-	TRBV25-1	TRBJ1-4
TGTGCCAGCAGCTTTATTGTTACCGGGGAGCTGTTTTTT	CASSFIVTGELFF	13	-	-	TRBV5-6	TRBJ2-2
TGTGCCAGCAGCAAAAGGGACAGGGGATCGAGCGAGCAGTACTTC	CASSKRDRGSSEQYF	15	TRBD1	-	TRBV5-6	TRBJ2-7
TGCGCCAGCAGCCAAGATTCCCACACTACCTACGAGCAGTACTTC	CASSQDSHTTYEQYF	15	-	-	TRBV4-1	TRBJ2-7
TGTGCCAGCAGCGGACAGGGATCGGATGCAAACTATGGCTACACCTTC	CASSGQGSDANYGYTF	16	TRBD1	once	TRBV9	TRBJ1-2
TGTGCCAGCTCACCCGACCAACTAGCTCTAAACACCGGGGAGCTGTTTTTT	CASSPDQLALNTGELFF	17	-	-	TRBV18	TRBJ2-2
TGTGCCAGCTCACCGTCCTCGGGACAGGGGAGCGGCTATGGCTACACCTTC	CASSPSSGQGSGYGYTF	17	TRBD1	-	TRBV18	TRBJ1-2
TGTGCCAGTAGCCCTCAGGGAAGGACTGAAGCTTTCTTT	CASSPQGRTEAFF	13	-	-	TRBV19	TRBJ1-1